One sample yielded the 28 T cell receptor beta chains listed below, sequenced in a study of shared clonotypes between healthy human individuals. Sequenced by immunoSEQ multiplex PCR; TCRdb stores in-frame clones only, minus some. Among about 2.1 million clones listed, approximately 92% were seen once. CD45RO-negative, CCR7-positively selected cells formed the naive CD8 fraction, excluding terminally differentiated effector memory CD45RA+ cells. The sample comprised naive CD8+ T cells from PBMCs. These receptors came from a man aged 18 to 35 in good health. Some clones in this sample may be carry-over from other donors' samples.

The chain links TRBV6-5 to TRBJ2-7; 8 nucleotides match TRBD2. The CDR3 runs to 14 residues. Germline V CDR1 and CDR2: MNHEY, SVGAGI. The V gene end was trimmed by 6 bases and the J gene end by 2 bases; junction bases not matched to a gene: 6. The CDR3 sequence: CASRTSGRPYEQYF. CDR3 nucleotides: TGTGCCAGCAGGACGAGCGGGAGACCCTACGAGCAGTACTTC.

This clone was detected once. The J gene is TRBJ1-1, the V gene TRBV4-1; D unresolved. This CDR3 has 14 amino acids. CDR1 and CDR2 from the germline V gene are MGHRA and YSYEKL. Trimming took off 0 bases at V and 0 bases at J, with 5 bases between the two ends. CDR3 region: CASSQDSLNTEAFF. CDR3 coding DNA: TGCGCCAGCAGCCAAGACAGCCTGAACACTGAAGCTTTCTTT.

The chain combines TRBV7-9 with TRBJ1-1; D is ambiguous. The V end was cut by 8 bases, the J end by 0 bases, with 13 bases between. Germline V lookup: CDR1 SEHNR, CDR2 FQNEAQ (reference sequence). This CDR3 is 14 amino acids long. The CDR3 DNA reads TGTGCCAGCGGAGGACTGTCTGTGAACACTGAAGCTTTCTTT. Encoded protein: CASGGLSVNTEAFF.

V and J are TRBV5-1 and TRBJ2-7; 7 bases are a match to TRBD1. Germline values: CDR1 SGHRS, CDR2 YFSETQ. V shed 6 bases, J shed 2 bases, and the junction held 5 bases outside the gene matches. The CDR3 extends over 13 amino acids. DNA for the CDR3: TGCGCCAGCACCCGGGACAGACCCTACGAGCAGTACTTC. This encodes CASTRDRPYEQYF.

CDR3 nucleotide sequence: TGTGCCAGCAGTCAGATGGACAGCGTCTATGGCTACACCTTC. Protein product: CASSQMDSVYGYTF. V usage is TRBV11-2 and J usage is TRBJ1-2; D is possibly TRBD1 (6 bases). Per germline, CDR1 SGHAT and CDR2 FQNNGV. This CDR3 contains 14 residues. V lost 6 bases, J lost 4 bases, and 15 bases lay in between.

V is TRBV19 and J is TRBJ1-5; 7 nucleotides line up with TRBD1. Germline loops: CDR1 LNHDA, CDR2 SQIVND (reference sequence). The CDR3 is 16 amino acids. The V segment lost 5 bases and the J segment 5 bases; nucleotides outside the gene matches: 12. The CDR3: CASSRRVGTADQPQHF. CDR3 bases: TGTGCCAGTAGTCGTAGGGTGGGGACAGCCGATCAGCCCCAGCATTTT.

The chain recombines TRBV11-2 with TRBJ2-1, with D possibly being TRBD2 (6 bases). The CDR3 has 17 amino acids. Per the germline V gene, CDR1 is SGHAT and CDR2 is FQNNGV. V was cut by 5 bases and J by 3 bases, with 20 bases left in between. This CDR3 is CASSPQRRAGGYNEQFF. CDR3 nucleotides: TGTGCCAGCAGCCCACAACGGAGGGCTGGGGGCTACAATGAGCAGTTCTTC.

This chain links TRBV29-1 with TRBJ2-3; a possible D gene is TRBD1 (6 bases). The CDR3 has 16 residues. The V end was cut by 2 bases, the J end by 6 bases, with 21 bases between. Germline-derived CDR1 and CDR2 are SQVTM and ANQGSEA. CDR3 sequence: CSVERLGDTPGDTQYF. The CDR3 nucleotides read TGCAGCGTTGAAAGGCTTGGGGACACCCCTGGGGATACGCAGTATTTT.

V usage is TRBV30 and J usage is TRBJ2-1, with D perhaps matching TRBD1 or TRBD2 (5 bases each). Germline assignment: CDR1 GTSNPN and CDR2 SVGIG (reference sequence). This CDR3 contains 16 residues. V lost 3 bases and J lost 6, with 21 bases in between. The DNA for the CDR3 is TGTGCCTGGAGGGGGGACCCCGCCTCCCCCCCCAATGAGCAGTTCTTC. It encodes CAWRGDPASPPNEQFF.

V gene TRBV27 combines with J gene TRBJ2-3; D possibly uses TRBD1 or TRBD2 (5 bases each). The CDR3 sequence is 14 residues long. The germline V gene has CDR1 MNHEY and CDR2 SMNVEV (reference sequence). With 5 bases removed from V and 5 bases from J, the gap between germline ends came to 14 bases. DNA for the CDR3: TGTGCCAGCAGTCTACGGGGCGTGGGAGATACGCAGTATTTT. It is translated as CASSLRGVGDTQYF.

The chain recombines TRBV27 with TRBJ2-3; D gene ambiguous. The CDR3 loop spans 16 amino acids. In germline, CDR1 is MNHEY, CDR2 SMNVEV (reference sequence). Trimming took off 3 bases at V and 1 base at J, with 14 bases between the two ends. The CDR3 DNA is TGTGCCAGCAGTTTGGGAACCTTTCCAGGCACAGATACGCAGTATTTT. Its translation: CASSLGTFPGTDTQYF.

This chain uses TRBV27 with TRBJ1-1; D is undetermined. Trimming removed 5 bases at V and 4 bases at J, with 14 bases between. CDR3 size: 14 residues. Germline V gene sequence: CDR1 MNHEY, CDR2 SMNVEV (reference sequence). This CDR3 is CASSPRTFSTEAFF. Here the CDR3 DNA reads TGTGCCAGCAGTCCCAGGACTTTTAGCACTGAAGCTTTCTTT.

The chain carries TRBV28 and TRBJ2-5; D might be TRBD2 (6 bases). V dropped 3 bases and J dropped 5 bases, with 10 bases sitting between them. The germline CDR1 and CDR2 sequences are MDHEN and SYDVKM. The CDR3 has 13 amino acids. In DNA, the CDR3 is TGTGCCAGCAGTTTCCGGGGGATGGAGACCCAGTACTTC. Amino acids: CASSFRGMETQYF.

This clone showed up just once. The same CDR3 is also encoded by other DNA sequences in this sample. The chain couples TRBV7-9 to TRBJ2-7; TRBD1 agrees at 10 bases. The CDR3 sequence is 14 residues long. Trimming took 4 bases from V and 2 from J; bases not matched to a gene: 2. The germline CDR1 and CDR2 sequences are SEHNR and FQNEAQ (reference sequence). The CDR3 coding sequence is TGTGCCAGCAGCTCGGGACAGGGGCCCTACGAGCAGTACTTC. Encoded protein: CASSSGQGPYEQYF.

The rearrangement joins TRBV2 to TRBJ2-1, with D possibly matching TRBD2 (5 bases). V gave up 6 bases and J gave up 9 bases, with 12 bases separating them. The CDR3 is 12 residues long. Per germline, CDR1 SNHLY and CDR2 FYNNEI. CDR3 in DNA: TGTGCCAGCAGGGAGACGAGCGGTGAGCAGTTCTTC. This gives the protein CASRETSGEQFF.

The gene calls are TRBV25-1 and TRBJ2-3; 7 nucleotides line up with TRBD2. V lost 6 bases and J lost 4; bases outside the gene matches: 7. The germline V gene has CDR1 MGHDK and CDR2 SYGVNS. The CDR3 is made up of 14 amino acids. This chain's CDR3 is CASSGRIGADTQYF. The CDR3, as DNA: TGTGCCAGCAGCGGGAGGATCGGGGCAGATACGCAGTATTTT.

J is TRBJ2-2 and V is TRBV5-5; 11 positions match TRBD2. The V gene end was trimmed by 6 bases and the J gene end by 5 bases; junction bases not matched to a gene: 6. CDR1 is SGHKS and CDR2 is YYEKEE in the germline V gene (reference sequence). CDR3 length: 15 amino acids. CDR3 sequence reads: CASTFSGRGTGELFF. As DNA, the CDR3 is TGTGCCAGCACCTTTAGCGGGAGGGGAACCGGGGAGCTGTTTTTT.

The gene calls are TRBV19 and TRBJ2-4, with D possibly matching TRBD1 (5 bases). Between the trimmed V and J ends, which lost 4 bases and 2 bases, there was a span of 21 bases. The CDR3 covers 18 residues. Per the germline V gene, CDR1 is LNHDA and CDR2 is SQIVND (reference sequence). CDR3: CASSTYVRGGLPKNIQYF. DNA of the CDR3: TGTGCCAGTAGTACCTACGTAAGGGGTGGTCTGCCCAAAAACATTCAGTACTTC.

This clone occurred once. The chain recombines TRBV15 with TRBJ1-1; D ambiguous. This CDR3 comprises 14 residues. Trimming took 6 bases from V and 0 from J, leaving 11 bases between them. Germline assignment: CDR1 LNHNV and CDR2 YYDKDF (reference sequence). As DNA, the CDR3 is TGTGCCACCAGGAAATCCGAAATGAACACTGAAGCTTTCTTT. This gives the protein CATRKSEMNTEAFF.

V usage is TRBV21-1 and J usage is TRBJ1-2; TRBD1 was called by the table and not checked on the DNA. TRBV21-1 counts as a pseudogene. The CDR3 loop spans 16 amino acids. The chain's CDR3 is CASSKVRAGGHYGYTF. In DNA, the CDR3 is TGTGCCAGCAGCAAAGTCAGGGCAGGGGGGCACTATGGCTACACCTTC.

The CDR3 loop is CASSQGLGNYGYTF. The CDR3, as DNA: TGCGCCAGCAGCCAAGGATTGGGGAACTATGGCTACACCTTC. This chain uses TRBV4-1 with TRBJ1-2; D gene ambiguous. The CDR3 totals 14 residues. Germline values: CDR1 MGHRA, CDR2 YSYEKL. The V and J ends lost 1 base and 2 bases respectively, with 8 bases between them.

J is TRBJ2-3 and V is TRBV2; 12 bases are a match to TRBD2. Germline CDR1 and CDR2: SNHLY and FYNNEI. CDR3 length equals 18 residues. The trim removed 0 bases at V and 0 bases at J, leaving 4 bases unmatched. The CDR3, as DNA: TGTGCCAGCAGTGAAGCACTAGCGGGAGGACTTAGCACAGATACGCAGTATTTT. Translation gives CASSEALAGGLSTDTQYF.

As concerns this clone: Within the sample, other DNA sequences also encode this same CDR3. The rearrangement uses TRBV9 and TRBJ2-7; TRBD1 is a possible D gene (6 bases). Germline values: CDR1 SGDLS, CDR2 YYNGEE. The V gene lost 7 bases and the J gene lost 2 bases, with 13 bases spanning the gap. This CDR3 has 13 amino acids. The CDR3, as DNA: TGTGCCAGCTCCCCCTCAGGGGCCTACGAGCAGTACTTC. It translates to CASSPSGAYEQYF.

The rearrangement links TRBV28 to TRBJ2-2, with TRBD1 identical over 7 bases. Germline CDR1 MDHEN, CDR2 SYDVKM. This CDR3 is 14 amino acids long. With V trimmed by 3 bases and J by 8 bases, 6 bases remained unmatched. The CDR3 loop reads CASSLRGRVGELFF. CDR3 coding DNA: TGTGCCAGCAGTTTGAGGGGGCGCGTAGGGGAGCTGTTTTTT.

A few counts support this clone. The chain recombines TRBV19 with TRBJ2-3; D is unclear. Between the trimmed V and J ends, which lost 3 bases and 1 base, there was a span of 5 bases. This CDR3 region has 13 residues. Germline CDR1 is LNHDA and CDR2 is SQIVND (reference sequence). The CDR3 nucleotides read TGTGCCAGTAGTATTCCCGGCACAGATACGCAGTATTTT. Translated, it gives CASSIPGTDTQYF.

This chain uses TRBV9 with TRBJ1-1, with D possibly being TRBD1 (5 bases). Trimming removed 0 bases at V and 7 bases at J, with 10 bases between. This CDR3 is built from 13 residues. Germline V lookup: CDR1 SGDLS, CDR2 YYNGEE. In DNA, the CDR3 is TGTGCCAGCAGCGTAGGATGGGGCGATGAAGCTTTCTTT. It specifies CASSVGWGDEAFF.

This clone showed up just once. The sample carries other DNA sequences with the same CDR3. In nucleotides, the CDR3 is TGCAGCGTTGAGGCGGCCTACGAGCAGTACTTC. It encodes CSVEAAYEQYF. V is TRBV29-1 and J is TRBJ2-7; no clear D. The CDR3 is 11 amino acids. Deletions cut 3 bases from V and 2 bases from J, with 5 bases between. CDR1 and CDR2 from the germline V gene are SQVTM and ANQGSEA.

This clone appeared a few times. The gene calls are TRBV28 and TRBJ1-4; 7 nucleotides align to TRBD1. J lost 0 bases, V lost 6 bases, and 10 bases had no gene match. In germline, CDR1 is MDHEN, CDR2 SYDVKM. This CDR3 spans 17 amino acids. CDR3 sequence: CASRFDREGPTNEKLFF. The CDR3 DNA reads TGTGCCAGCAGGTTCGACAGGGAAGGTCCAACTAATGAAAAACTGTTTTTT. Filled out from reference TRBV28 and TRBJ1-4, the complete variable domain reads DVKVTQSSRYLVKRTGEKVFLECVQDMDHENMFWYRQDPGLGLRLIYFSYDVKMKEKGDIPEGYSVSREKKERFSLILESASTNQTSMYLCASRFDREGPTNEKLFFGSGTQLSVL.